Below, 13 T cell receptor beta chains from the same sample are listed, as sequenced in a study of tumor and adjacent non-tumor tissue in lung cancer. A modified ARM-PCR protocol with three rounds of nested PCR amplified TCRbeta. In TCRdb, the multiplex PCR reads were re-called with MiXCR into one record per CDR3 protein. In the table there are around 74,000 distinct CDR3 sequences, about two thirds of which are singletons. No cell sorting was done before RNA was extracted from the tissue. Specimen: lung tumor tissue. Receptor source: a woman in her sixties or seventies with non-small cell lung cancer.

This clonotype was recorded once. The junction differs from germline at one of its ends, possibly a read error. V and J are TRBV4-1 and TRBJ2-2, with 12 positions matching TRBD1. There are 20 residues in the CDR3. The V gene's germline CDR1 is MGHRA and CDR2 YSYEKL. CDR3 in DNA: TGCACCAGTAGCCATACCCCGGGACAGGGGGCGGGACTGTACACCGGGGAGCTGTTTTTT. Its protein is CTSSHTPGQGAGLYTGELFF.

Comments on this clonotype: It may be a read error: a sequence one base away is much more abundant. This chain uses TRBV13 with TRBJ2-7; D might be TRBD1 (5 bases). The germline V gene encodes CDR1 PRHDT and CDR2 FYEKMQ (reference sequence). V lost 5 bases to trimming and J lost 1 base, with 15 bases between them. The CDR3 covers 15 residues. CDR3 in amino acids: CASSPRHRTSYEQYF. Here the CDR3 DNA reads TGTGCCAGCAGCCCTAGGCACAGGACGTCCTACGAGCAGTACTTC.

This clonotype was observed a few times. This may be a read error, as it is one base from a much larger clone. The chain couples TRBV5-5 to TRBJ2-1, with a possible D match to TRBD2 (5 bases). The CDR3 is made up of 13 amino acids. Germline-derived CDR1 and CDR2 are SGHKS and YYEKEE (reference sequence). CDR3 DNA sequence: TGTGTCAGCAGCTTCCGGGGTTACAATGAGCAGTTCTTC. The encoded protein is CVSSFRGYNEQFF.

This chain joins TRBV29-1 and TRBJ2-1; 8 bases are shared with TRBD1. The CDR3 totals 14 residues. J lost 16 bases, V lost 5 bases, and 19 bases had no gene match. Per germline, CDR1 SQVTM and CDR2 ANQGSEA. The CDR3 DNA is TGCAGCGTTAATCTCGGACAGGGAAGAAATGAGTATTTCTTC. Residues: CSVNLGQGRNEYFF.

The genes are TRBV4-1 and TRBJ2-1, with a tentative D call TRBD2 (6 bases). The germline gives CDR1 MGHRA, CDR2 YSYEKL. V was trimmed by 5 bases and J by 0 bases, leaving 17 bases between them. The CDR3 runs to 17 residues. The CDR3 is CASSSIWERVSYNEQFF. DNA for the CDR3: TGCGCCAGCAGCTCCATATGGGAGCGGGTCTCCTACAATGAGCAGTTCTTC.

A word on this clonotype: Sequence at one end of the junction differs from germline and may be a read error. This chain uses TRBV5-6 with TRBJ1-1; D unclear. Germline V gives CDR1 SGHDT, CDR2 YYEEEE. This CDR3 comprises 12 residues. The CDR3 region is CAGSSGPSVAFF. CDR3 in DNA: TGTGCCGGCAGCTCCGGACCCAGTGTAGCTTTCTTT.

This clonotype was counted only a few times. The gene calls are TRBV28 and TRBJ1-1; D remains unclear. Germline loops: CDR1 MDHEN, CDR2 SYDVKM. The CDR3 is 16 residues long. Written as DNA, the CDR3 is TGTGACAGTGTCAACCCAGGCAGAGCCATGAACACTGAAGCTTTCTTT. It encodes CDSVNPGRAMNTEAFF. Supplemented by reference TRBV28 and TRBJ1-1, the full variable domain reads DVKVTQSSRYLVKRTGEKVFLECVQDMDHENMFWYRQDPGLGLRLIYFSYDVKMKEKGDIPEGYSVSREKKERFSLILESASTNQTSMYLCDSVNPGRAMNTEAFFGQGTRLTVV.

This clonotype was recorded once. The chain carries TRBV29-1 and TRBJ2-5; D is perhaps TRBD1 (5 bases). The germline CDR1 and CDR2 sequences are SQVTM and ANQGSEA. This CDR3 has 12 amino acids. CDR3 in amino acids: CCTPQGGETQYF. Written as DNA, the CDR3 is TGCTGCACGCCTCAGGGTGGTGAGACCCAGTACTTC. Supplemented by reference TRBV29-1 and TRBJ2-5, the full variable domain reads SAVISQKPSRDICQRGTSLTIQCQVDSQVTMMFWYRQQPGQSLTLIATANQGSEATYESGFVIDKFPISRPNLTFSTLTVSNMSPEDSSIYLCCTPQGGETQYFGPGTRLLVL.

This clonotype came up once. The junction departs from germline at one end; a sequencing error may be responsible. CDR3 amino acids: CTIKDSLSSGANALTF. The CDR3 region has the DNA TGTACCATCAAGGATTCCTTAAGCTCTGGGGCCAACGCCCTGACTTTC. V gene TRBV10-3 combines with J gene TRBJ2-6; D may be TRBD1 (5 bases). The CDR3 extends over 16 amino acids. The germline V gene has CDR1 ENHRY and CDR2 SYGVKD.

This chain connects TRBV20-1 to TRBJ2-1, with no clear D. CDR1 and CDR2 (germline): DFQATT, SNEGSKA (reference sequence). This CDR3 region has 13 residues. The germline V and J ends were trimmed by 3 bases and 8 bases, with 14 bases remaining between them. CDR3 nucleotide sequence: TGCAGTGCTAGCCGGGCCGGGTGGGATGAGCAGTTCTTC. Translation: CSASRAGWDEQFF.

The rearrangement uses TRBV18 and TRBJ2-7; TRBD2 matches 11 bases. CDR1 KGHSH and CDR2 LQKENI come from the germline V gene. Trimming at V came to 3 bases and at J to 0 bases, leaving 4 bases not matched to a gene. The CDR3 consists of 16 residues. CDR3 sequence reads: CASSPQLAGASYEQYF. Written as DNA, the CDR3 is TGTGCCAGCTCACCGCAACTAGCGGGAGCCTCCTACGAGCAGTACTTC. The full variable domain, in which reference TRBV18 and TRBJ2-7 provide the parts outside the CDR3, is NAGVMQNPRHLVRRRGQEARLRCSPMKGHSHVYWYRQLPEEGLKFMVYLQKENIIDESGMPKERFSAEFPKEGPSILRIQQVVRGDSAAYFCASSPQLAGASYEQYFGPGTRLTVT.

Of note for this clonotype: A junction boundary mismatches the germline segment, possibly from a read error. The rearrangement uses TRBV12-3 or TRBV12-4 and TRBJ2-4; D is ambiguous. This CDR3 spans 13 amino acids. Here the CDR3 reads CTSSLRQQKIQYF. CDR3 coding DNA: TGTACCAGCAGTTTAAGGCAGCAAAAAATTCAGTACTTC.

This clonotype was detected a few times. This may come from a read error, since a much larger clone is one base off. V and J are TRBV4-1 and TRBJ2-7; D is unresolved. This CDR3 has 15 amino acids. CDR1 is MGHRA and CDR2 is YSYEKL in the germline V gene. CDR3 in DNA: TGCGCCGGCAGCCAAGGTGGCCAAGCAACCTACGAGCAGTACTTC. This translates into CAGSQGGQATYEQYF.